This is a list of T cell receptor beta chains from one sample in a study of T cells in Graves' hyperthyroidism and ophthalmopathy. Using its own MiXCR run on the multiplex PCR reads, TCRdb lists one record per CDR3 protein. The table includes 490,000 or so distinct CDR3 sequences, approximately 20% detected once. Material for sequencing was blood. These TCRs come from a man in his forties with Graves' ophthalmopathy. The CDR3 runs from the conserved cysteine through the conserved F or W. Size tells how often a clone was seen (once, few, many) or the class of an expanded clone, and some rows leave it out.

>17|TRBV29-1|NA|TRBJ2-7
CSVEGVQHGTAEYEQYF
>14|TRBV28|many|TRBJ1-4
CASSSDGHNEKLFF
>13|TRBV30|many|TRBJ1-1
CAWSVQLNTEAFF
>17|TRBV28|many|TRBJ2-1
CASSFGRGGKPYNEQFF
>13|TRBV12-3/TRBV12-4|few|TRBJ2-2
CATKEVNTGELFF
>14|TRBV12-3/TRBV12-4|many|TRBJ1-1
CASSLRDPNTEAFF
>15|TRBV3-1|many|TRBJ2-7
CASSRTGQGLYEQYF
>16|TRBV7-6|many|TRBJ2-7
CASSPLGQVSSYEQYF
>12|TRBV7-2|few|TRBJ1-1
CATGAGNTEAFF
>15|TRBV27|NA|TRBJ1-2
CASSPQGATNYGYTF
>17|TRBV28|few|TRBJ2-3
CASSLKGQGAELRAQYF
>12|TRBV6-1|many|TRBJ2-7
CASSPGLDEQYF
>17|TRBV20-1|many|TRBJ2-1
CSASGDTGLAGRKEQFF
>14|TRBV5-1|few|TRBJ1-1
CASRGYNRDTEAFF
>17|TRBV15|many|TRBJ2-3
CATSRESDRGRWDTQYF
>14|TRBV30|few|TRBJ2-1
CAWSGSVTYNEQFF
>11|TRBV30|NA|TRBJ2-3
CAWSSGDTQYF
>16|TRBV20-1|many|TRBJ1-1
CSAVGDGGSMNTEAFF
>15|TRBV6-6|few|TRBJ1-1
CASSSVGKMNTEAFF
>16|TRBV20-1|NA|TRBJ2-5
CSAPPHARTSVETQYF
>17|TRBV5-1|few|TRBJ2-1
CASSLTERGGGGGEQFF
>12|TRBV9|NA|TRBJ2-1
CASRGASWEQFF
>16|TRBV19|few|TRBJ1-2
CASSITGGPANYGYTF
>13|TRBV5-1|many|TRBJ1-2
CASSLSPQDGYTF
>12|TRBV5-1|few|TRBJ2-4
CASSPLGNIQYF